The clone carrying this T cell receptor (beta chain) has more than one count but fewer than ten. The sample originates from a study of blood T cells in healthy people across ages. A second PCR, run for roughly 7 to 12 cycles, used a sample-barcoded 5' primer plus a J-beta primer mix. Tagging of each cDNA molecule was performed by a template-switch adaptor with 12 random nucleotides. TCRdb passed the 5' RACE reads through MiXCR, listing each CDR3 protein once. The sample consists of 800,000 to 900,000 distinct CDR3 sequences, around two thirds of them appearing once. In each sample, at least 6.5 million PBMCs were isolated. Sequenced sample: blood. This TCR derives from a man aged 25-45 years in good health.

Here the CDR3 DNA reads TGTGCCAGCAGCTCTATCACCCGGGACAGGGTATACGGCTACACCTTC. Amino acids: CASSSITRDRVYGYTF. The V call is TRBV5-6, the J call TRBJ1-2; 9 bases match TRBD1. The germline CDR1 and CDR2 sequences are SGHDT and YYEEEE. J was trimmed by 8 bases and V by 3 bases; bases with no gene match: 14. The length of the CDR3 is 16 residues.